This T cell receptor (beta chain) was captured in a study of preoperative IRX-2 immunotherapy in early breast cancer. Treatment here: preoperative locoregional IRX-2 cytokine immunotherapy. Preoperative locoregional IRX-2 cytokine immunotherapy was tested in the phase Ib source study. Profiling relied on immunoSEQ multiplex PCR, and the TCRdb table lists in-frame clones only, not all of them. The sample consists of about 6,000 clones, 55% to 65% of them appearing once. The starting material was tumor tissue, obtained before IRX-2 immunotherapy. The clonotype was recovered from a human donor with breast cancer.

The CDR3 reads CASSLTDGNTEAFF. The CDR3 coding sequence is TGTGCCAGCAGCTTAACGGACGGGAACACTGAAGCTTTCTTT. This chain joins TRBV11-3 and TRBJ1-1; unclear D gene. This CDR3 region has 14 residues. Trimming took off 2 bases at V and 1 base at J, with 8 bases between the two ends. Germline CDR1 and CDR2: SGHNT and YENEEA.